The text below deals with one T cell receptor beta chain. The data derive from a study of blood T cell repertoires in COVID-19. Study in general: From the United States, Italy and Spain came samples of acute and convalescent COVID-19.

Sequencing was performed with immunoSEQ multiplex PCR; in TCRdb, only in-frame clones are kept and a portion is missing. The table lists fewer than 60,000 clones, approximately 82% of them singletons. This clonotype was obtained from a man aged 55 to 69 with acute or convalescent COVID-19. Sequencing input: peripheral blood.

The CDR3 DNA reads as TGTGCCTGGGAGGATGGCCGACAGGAGCAGTTCTTC. Its translation is CAWEDGRQEQFF. The gene calls are TRBV30 and TRBJ2-1; the D gene is possibly TRBD1 (5 bases). Germline V lookup: CDR1 GTSNPN, CDR2 SVGIG (reference sequence). This CDR3 region has 12 residues. Trimming pared 5 bases from V and 10 bases from J, leaving 15 bases between.